The next 14 T cell receptor beta chains were all read from a single sample in a study of T cell repertoires in cytomegalovirus infection. Their cognate antigens are unknown. From the reads, TCRdb called clonotypes with MiXCR, one entry per CDR3 protein. The sample carries roughly 120,000 distinct CDR3 sequences, more than 25% recorded once. The sequencing used CD8+ T cells from cultured PBMCs, collected from culture after CMV antigen stimulation. Receptor source: a human donor in good health (CMV status not recorded). Some clones in this sample may be carry-over from other donors' samples.

This clonotype turned up a few times. The chain couples TRBV20-1 to TRBJ1-6, with 7 bases that match TRBD1. This CDR3 has 14 amino acids. V dropped 2 bases and J dropped 11; count of bases not matched to a gene: 9. The germline V gene has CDR1 DFQATT and CDR2 SNEGSKA (reference sequence). CDR3 amino acids: CSARMEGARAPLHF. The CDR3 coding sequence is TGCAGTGCTAGAATGGAGGGGGCGCGTGCACCCCTCCACTTT.

The V call is TRBV11-2, the J call TRBJ1-2; D gene unclear. The CDR3 is 12 amino acids. Germline V CDR1 and CDR2: SGHAT, FQNNGV. The ends were cut back, 1 base at V and 6 bases at J, with 6 bases in the middle. CDR3 sequence reads: CASSLGIDGYTF. The CDR3 DNA is TGTGCCAGCAGCTTAGGCATCGATGGCTACACCTTC.

The chain recombines TRBV4-1 with TRBJ1-2, with unresolved D. Germline CDR1 and CDR2: MGHRA and YSYEKL. The ends were cut back, 0 bases at V and 2 bases at J, with 13 bases in the middle. The CDR3 loop spans 16 amino acids. CDR3 coding DNA: TGCGCCAGCAGCCAAGATAAAGGGCTATCAAACTATGGCTACACCTTC. Protein: CASSQDKGLSNYGYTF.

The CDR3 DNA follows: TGTGCCAGCCCTGGGCAGGGATCAGGGGCCAACGTCCTGACTTTC. It encodes CASPGQGSGANVLTF. The chain has TRBV7-1 and TRBJ2-6; D is possibly TRBD1 (5 bases). TRBV7-1 is noted as an ORF with a role that remains uncertain. The V and J ends lost 8 bases and 4 bases respectively, with 15 bases between them. The CDR3 consists of 15 residues.

Remarks on this clonotype: Because the CDR3 is missing its conserved closing phenylalanine or tryptophan, this is likely a read error. This chain links TRBV7-3 with TRBJ1-2; D not resolved. Germline lookup yields CDR1 SGHTA and CDR2 FQGTGA. CDR3 length: 14 amino acids. The CDR3 sequence is CASSPPSGIYVYTC. The DNA for the CDR3 is TGTGCCAGCAGCCCCCCGTCGGGGATCTATGTCTACACCTGC.

The rearrangement joins TRBV20-1 to TRBJ1-6; D is perhaps TRBD1 (5 bases). Trimming removed 0 bases from V and 6 bases from J, with 9 bases in between. The CDR3 sequence is 14 residues long. Germline loops: CDR1 DFQATT, CDR2 SNEGSKA (reference sequence). The chain's CDR3 is CSAREAGSNSPLHF. The CDR3 DNA reads TGCAGTGCTAGAGAAGCAGGGAGTAATTCACCCCTCCACTTT.

The chain joins TRBV6-4 to TRBJ1-1; D possibly corresponds to TRBD1 (5 bases). Trimming cost V 2 bases and J 4 bases, with 8 bases left between them. CDR3 length equals 13 residues. In germline, CDR1 is MRHNA, CDR2 SNTAGT. CDR3 nucleotide sequence: TGTGCCAGCAGTGACGGGGGGATCACTGAAGCTTTCTTT. Protein product: CASSDGGITEAFF.

In this sample, this clonotype turned up many times. The rearrangement joins TRBV5-6 to TRBJ2-5; 7 positions agree with TRBD2. The V gene's germline CDR1 is SGHDT and CDR2 YYEEEE. CDR3 length: 16 amino acids. After removal of 1 base from V and 4 bases from J, the junction contained 10 bases not matched to a gene. The CDR3 spells CASSLSSGLRRETQYF. CDR3 in DNA: TGTGCCAGCAGCTTGAGTAGCGGGCTCAGGAGAGAGACCCAGTACTTC.

This clonotype occurred a few times. The V call is TRBV6-6, the J call TRBJ1-4; tentative D call: TRBD1 (6 bases). Per germline, CDR1 MNHNY and CDR2 SVGAGI (reference sequence). V shed 2 bases and J shed 3 bases, with 10 bases lying between them. This CDR3 is built from 15 residues. The CDR3 region has the DNA TGTGCCAGCAGTTACACGGGGGCGTCTAATGAAAAACTGTTTTTT. It codes for CASSYTGASNEKLFF.

The rearrangement joins TRBV7-9 to TRBJ2-1, with D perhaps TRBD1 (5 bases). With 2 bases removed from V and 7 bases from J, the gap between germline ends came to 18 bases. The CDR3 is made up of 16 amino acids. CDR1 and CDR2 from the germline V gene are SEHNR and FQNEAQ (reference sequence). CDR3 region: CASSLPGRWPSNEQFF. CDR3 DNA sequence: TGTGCCAGCAGCTTACCAGGGCGGTGGCCAAGTAATGAGCAGTTCTTC.

V is TRBV2 and J is TRBJ2-1; a weak D match, TRBD2 (7 bases). V gave up 6 bases and J gave up 15 bases, with 21 bases separating them. This CDR3 is built from 13 residues. Per germline, CDR1 SNHLY and CDR2 FYNNEI. The CDR3 DNA sequence: TGTGCCAGCAGCGAGTATGTTGGCGGGGGCCGGTTCTTC. This encodes CASSEYVGGGRFF.

This clonotype was seen more than once but under ten times. This chain joins TRBV6-2 or TRBV6-3 and TRBJ2-1; tentatively, D is TRBD2 (6 bases). Germline loops: CDR1 MNHEY, CDR2 SVGEGT. This CDR3 comprises 16 residues. Between the trimmed V and J ends, which lost 3 bases and 0 bases, there was a span of 12 bases. The DNA of the CDR3 is TGTGCCAGCAGTTATCCGCGGGGAGACTCCTACAATGAGCAGTTCTTC. Its protein is CASSYPRGDSYNEQFF.

V and J are TRBV29-1 and TRBJ2-7; TRBD1 agrees at 9 bases. The CDR3 covers 17 residues. V gave up 3 bases and J gave up 1 base; unmatched junction bases: 13. Germline V gene lookup returns CDR1 SQVTM and CDR2 ANQGSEA. CDR3 bases: TGCAGCGTTGAGTTTACCCGTCCGGGACAGGGATCCTACGAGCAGTACTTC. Its translation: CSVEFTRPGQGSYEQYF.

This clonotype was observed at least ten times. This sequence joins TRBV12-3 or TRBV12-4 and TRBJ1-6; no reliable D call. CDR3 length equals 15 residues. Trimming took off 3 bases at V and 8 bases at J, with 14 bases between the two ends. The CDR3 DNA is TGTGCCAGCAGTTTCCGGGCTGACGCCTATTCACCCCTCCACTTT. Protein product: CASSFRADAYSPLHF.